This T cell receptor beta chain was captured in a study of Ad26.COV2.S vaccination and SARS-CoV-2 variants. Study-level background: By the intramuscular route, Ad26.COV2.S was given once, or twice 56 days apart.

Sequencing was performed with immunoSEQ multiplex PCR; in TCRdb, only in-frame clones are kept and a portion is missing. The top ten hold around 10% of the sample, which has around 300,000 clones, 65% to 90% seen once. Germline V gives CDR1 KGHSH, CDR2 LQKENI. The CDR3 contains 13 residues. The V segment lost 5 bases and the J segment 5 bases; nucleotides outside the gene matches: 5. Treatment reported: roughly 20 received Ad26.COV2.S at low or high dose, single or two shots; about 5 received placebo; per-sample allocation not given. Vaccine and placebo recipients were sampled on day 63 after the first injection.

The source material was peripheral blood, sampled in a trial of Ad26.COV2.S vaccine versus placebo. The chain couples TRBV18 to TRBJ2-5, with 7 bases aligning to TRBD1. This TCR derives from a person aged 18-65 years who received the Ad26.COV2.S COVID-19 vaccine or a placebo. CDR3 region: CASSRGRQETQYF. DNA of the CDR3: TGTGCCAGCTCAAGGGGGCGACAGGAGACCCAGTACTTC.